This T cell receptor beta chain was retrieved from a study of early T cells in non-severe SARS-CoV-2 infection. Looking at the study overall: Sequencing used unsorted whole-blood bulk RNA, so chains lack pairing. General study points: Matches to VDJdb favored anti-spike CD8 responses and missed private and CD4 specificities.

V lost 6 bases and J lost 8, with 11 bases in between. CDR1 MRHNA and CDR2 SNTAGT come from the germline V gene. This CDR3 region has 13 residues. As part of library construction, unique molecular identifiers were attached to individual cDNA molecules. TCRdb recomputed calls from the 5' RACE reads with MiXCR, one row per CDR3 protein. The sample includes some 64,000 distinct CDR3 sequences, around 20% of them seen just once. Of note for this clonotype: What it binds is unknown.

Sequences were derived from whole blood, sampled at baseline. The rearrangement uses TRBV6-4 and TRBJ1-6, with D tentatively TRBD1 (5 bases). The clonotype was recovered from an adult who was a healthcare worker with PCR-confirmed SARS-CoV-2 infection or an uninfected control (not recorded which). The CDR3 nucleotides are TGTGCCAGCAGCGCCGGGACGCATTCACCCCTCCACTTT. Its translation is CASSAGTHSPLHF.